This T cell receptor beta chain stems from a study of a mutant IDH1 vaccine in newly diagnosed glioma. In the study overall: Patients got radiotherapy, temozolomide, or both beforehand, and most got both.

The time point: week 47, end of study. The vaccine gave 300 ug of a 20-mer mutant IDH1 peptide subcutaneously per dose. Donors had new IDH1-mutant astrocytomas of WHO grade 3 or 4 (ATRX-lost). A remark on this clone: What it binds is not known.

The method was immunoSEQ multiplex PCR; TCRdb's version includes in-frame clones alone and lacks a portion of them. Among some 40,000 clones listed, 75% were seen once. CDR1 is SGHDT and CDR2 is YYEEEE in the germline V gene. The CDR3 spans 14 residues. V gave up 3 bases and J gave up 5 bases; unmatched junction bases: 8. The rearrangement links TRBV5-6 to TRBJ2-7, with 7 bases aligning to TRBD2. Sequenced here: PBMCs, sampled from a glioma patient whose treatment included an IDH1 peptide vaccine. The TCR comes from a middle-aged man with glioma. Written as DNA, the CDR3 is TGTGCCAGCAGCTCCCTAGCGGTGTTCCACGAGCAGTACGTC. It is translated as CASSSLAVFHEQYV.